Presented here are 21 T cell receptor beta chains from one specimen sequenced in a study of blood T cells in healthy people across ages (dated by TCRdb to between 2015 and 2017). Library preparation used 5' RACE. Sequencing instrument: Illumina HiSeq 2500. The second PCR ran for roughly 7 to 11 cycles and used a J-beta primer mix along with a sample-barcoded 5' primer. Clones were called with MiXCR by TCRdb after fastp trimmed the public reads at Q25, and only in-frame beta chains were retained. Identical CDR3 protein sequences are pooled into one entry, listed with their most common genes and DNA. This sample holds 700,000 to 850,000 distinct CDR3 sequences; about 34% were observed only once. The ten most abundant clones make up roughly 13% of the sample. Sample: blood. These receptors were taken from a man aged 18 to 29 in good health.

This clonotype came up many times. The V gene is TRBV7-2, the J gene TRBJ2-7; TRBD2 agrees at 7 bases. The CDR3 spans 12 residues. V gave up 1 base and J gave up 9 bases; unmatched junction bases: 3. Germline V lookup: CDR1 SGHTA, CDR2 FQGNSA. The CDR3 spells CASSLGGRRQYF. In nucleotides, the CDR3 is TGTGCCAGCAGCTTAGGCGGGAGACGGCAGTACTTC.

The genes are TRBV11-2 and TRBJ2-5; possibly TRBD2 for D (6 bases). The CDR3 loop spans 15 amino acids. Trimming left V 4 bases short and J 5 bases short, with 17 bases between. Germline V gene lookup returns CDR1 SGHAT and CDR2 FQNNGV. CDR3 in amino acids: CASSSPMRGVETQYF. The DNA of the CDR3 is TGTGCCAGCAGCTCCCCGATGCGGGGCGTGGAGACCCAGTACTTC.

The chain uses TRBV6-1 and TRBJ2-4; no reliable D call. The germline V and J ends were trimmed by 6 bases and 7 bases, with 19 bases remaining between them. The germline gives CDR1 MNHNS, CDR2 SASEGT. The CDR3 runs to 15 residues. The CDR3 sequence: CASRMDRDRMNIQYF. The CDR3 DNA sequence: TGTGCCAGCAGGATGGATCGCGATCGAATGAACATTCAGTACTTC.

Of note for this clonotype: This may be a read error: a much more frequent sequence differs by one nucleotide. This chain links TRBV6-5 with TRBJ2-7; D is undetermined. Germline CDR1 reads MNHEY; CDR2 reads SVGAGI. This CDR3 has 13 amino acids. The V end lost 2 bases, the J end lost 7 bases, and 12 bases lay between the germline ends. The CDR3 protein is CASSYGVDNEQYF. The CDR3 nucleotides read TGTGCCAGCAGTTACGGGGTCGACAATGAGCAGTACTTC.

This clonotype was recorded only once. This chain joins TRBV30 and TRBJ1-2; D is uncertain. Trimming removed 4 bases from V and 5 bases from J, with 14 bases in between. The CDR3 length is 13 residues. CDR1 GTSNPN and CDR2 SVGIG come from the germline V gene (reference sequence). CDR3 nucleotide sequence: TGTGCCTGGACCGTGGAGTCTAGGTATGGCTACACCTTC. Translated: CAWTVESRYGYTF.

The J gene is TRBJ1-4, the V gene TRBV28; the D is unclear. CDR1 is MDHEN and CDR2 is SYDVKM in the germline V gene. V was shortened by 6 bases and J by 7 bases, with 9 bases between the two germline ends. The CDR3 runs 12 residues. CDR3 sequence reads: CASRSRIEKLFF. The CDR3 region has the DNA TGTGCCAGCAGGTCCCGGATTGAAAAACTGTTTTTT.

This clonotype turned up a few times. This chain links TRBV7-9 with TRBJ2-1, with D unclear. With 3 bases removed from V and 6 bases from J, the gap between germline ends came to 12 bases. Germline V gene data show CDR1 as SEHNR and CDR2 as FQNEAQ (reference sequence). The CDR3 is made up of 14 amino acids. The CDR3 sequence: CASSFTSGGNEQFF. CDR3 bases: TGTGCCAGCAGCTTTACCTCGGGCGGCAATGAGCAGTTCTTC.

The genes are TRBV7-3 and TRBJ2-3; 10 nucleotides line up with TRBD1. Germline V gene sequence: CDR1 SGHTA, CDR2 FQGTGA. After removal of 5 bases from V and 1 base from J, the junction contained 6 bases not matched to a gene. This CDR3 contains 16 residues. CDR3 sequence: CASSRAGTGGTDTQYF. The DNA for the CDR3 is TGTGCCAGCAGCCGGGCCGGGACAGGGGGCACAGATACGCAGTATTTT.

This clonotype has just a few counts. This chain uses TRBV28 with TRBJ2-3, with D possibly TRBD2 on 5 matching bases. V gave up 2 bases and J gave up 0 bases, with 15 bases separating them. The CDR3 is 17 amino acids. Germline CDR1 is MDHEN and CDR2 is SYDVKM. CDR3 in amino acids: CASSLLSASTSTDTQYF. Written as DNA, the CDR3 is TGTGCCAGCAGTTTACTTAGCGCTTCTACTAGCACAGATACGCAGTATTTT.

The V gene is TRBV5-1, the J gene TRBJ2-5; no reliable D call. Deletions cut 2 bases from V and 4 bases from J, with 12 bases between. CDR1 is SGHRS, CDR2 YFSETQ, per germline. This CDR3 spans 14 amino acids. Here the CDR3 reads CASSFTDPRETQYF. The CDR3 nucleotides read TGCGCCAGCAGCTTCACTGACCCGCGAGAGACCCAGTACTTC. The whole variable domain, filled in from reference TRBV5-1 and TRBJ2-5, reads KAGVTQTPRYLIKTRGQQVTLSCSPISGHRSVSWYQQTPGQGLQFLFEYFSETQRNKGNFPGRFSGRQFSNSRSEMNVSTLELGDSALYLCASSFTDPRETQYFGPGTRLLVL.

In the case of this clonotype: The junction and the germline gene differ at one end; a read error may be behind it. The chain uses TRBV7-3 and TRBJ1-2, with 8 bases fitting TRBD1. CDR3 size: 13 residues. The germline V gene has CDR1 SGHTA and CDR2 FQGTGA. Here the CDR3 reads CANSLPTGEGYTF. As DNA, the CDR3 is TGTGCCAACAGCTTACCGACAGGGGAAGGCTACACCTTC.

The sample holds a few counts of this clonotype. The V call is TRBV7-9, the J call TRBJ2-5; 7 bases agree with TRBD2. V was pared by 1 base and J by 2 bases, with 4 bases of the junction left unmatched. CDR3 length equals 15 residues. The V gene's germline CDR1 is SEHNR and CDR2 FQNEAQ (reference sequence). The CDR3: CASSLGAGEQETQYF. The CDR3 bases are TGTGCCAGCAGCTTAGGGGCGGGGGAGCAAGAGACCCAGTACTTC.

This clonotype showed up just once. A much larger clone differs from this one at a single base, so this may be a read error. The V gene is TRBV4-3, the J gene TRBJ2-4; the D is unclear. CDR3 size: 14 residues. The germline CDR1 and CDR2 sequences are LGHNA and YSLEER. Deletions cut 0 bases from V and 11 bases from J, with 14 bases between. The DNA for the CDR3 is TGCGCCAGCAGCCAAGATTCAGACTCGCGGTTTCAGTACTTC. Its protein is CASSQDSDSRFQYF.

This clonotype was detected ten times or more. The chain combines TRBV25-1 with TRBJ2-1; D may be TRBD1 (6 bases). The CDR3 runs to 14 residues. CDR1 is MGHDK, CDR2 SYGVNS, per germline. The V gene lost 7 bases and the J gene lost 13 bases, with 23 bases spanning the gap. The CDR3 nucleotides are TGTGCCAGCACAGCGGACAGAAAGGCTAACCGACAGTTCTTC. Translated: CASTADRKANRQFF.

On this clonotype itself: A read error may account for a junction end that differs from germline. The CDR3 region is CASSEVGGSLSVYNEQFF. For the CDR3, the DNA is TGTGCCAGCAGTGAAGTGGGAGGCAGTCTATCGGTCTACAATGAGCAGTTCTTT. The V and J genes are TRBV2 and TRBJ2-1; D may be TRBD2 (6 bases). The CDR3 spans 18 residues. Germline CDR1 is SNHLY and CDR2 is FYNNEI.

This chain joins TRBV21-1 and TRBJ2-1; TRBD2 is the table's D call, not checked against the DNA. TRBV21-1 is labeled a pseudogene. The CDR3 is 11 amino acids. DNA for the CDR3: TGTGCCAGCTCTCCCTTGGTCAAGCAGTTCTTC. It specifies CASSPLVKQFF.

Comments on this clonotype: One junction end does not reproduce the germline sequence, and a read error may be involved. This chain's CDR3 is CAISYGDTQYF. In nucleotides, the CDR3 is TGTGCCATCAGTTACGGGGATACGCAGTATTTT. The chain combines TRBV6-2 or TRBV6-3 with TRBJ2-3; the D is unclear. This CDR3 contains 11 residues. The V gene's germline CDR1 is MNHEY and CDR2 SVGEGT.

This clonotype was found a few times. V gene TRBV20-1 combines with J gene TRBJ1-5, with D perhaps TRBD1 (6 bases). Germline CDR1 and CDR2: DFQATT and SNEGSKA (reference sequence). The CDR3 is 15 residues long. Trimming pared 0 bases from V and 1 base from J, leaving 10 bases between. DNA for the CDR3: TGCAGTGCTAGAGAAGTCGGACAGAGCAATCAGCCCCAGCATTTT. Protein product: CSAREVGQSNQPQHF.

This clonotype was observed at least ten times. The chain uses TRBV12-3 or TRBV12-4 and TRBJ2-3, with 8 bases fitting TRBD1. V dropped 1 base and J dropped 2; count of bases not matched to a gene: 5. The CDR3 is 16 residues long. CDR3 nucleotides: TGTGCCAGCAGTTTAGGGCAGGGGGCTTCCACAGATACGCAGTATTTT. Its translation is CASSLGQGASTDTQYF.

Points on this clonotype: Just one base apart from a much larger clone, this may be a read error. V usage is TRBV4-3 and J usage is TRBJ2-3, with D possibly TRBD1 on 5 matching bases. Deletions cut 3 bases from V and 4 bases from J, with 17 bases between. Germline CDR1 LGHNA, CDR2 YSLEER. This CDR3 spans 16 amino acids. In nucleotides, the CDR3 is TGCGCCAGCAGCCAGGCAAAGGGGTTCAGGGCAGATACGCAGTATTTT. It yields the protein CASSQAKGFRADTQYF.

CDR3 sequence reads: CASSELGQGMNTEAFF. DNA of the CDR3: TGTGCCAGCAGTGAATTAGGACAGGGGATGAACACTGAAGCTTTCTTT. The chain is built from TRBV25-1 and TRBJ1-1; 9 nucleotides line up with TRBD1. J was trimmed by 0 bases and V by 1 base; bases with no gene match: 3. Germline-derived CDR1 and CDR2 are MGHDK and SYGVNS. The CDR3 contains 16 residues.